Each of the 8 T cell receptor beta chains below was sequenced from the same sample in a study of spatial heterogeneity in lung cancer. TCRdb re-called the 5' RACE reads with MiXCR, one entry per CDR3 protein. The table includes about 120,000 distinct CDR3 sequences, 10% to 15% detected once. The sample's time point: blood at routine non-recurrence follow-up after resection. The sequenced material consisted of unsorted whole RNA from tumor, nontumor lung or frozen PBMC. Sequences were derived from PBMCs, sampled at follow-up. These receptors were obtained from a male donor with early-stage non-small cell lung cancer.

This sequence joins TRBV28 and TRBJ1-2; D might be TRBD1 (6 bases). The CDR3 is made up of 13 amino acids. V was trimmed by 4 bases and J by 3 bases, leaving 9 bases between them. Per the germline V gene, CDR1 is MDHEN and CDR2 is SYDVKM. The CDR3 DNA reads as TGTGCCAGCAGTTCGGGGGGCGACTATGGCTACACCTTC. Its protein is CASSSGGDYGYTF.

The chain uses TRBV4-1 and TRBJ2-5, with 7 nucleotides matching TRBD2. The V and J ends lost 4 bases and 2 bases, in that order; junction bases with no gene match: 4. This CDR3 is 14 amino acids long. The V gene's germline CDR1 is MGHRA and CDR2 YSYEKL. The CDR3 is CASSRRDYQETQYF. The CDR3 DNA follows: TGCGCCAGCAGCCGAAGGGACTATCAAGAGACCCAGTACTTC.

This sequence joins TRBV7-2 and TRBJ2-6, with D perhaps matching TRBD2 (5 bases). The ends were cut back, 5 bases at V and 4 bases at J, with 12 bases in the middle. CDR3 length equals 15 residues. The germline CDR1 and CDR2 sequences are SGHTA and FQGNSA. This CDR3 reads CASSPRGFGANVLTF. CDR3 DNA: TGTGCCAGCAGCCCGAGAGGGTTCGGGGCCAACGTCCTGACTTTC. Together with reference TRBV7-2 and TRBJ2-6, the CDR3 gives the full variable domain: GAGVSQSPSNKVTEKGKDVELRCDPISGHTALYWYRQSLGQGLEFLIYFQGNSAPDKSGLPSDRFSAERTGGSVSTLTIQRTQQEDSAVYLCASSPRGFGANVLTFGAGSRLTVL.

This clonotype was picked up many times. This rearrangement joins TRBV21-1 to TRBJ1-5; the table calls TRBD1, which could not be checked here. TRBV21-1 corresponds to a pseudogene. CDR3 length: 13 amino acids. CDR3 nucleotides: TGTGCCAGCCCTCAGGGGCTATGTCAGCCCCAGCATTTT. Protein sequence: CASPQGLCQPQHF.

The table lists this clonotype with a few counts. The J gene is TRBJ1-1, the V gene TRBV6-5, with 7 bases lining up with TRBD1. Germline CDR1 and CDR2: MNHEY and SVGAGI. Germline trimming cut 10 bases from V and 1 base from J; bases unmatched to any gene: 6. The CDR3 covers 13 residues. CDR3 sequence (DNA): TGTGCCATCAGGGGACAGACGAACACTGAAGCTTTCTTT. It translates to CAIRGQTNTEAFF.

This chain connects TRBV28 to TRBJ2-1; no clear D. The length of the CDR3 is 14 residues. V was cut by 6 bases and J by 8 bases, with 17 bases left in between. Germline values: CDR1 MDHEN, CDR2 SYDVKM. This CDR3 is CASRYSSPRDEQFF. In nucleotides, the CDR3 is TGTGCCAGCAGGTACTCGAGCCCGCGCGATGAGCAGTTCTTC.

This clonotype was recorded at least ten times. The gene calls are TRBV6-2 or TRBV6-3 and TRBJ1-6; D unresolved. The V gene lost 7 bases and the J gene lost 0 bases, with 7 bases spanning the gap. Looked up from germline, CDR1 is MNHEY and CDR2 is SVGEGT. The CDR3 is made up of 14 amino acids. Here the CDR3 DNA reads TGTGCCAGCACTTGGAGCTCCTATAATTCACCCCTCCACTTT. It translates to CASTWSSYNSPLHF.

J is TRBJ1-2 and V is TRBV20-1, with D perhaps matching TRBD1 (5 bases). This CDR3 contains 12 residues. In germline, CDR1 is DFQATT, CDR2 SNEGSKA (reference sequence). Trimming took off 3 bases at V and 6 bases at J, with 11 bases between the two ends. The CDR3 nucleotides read TGCAGTGCTAGCAGGCAGGGTGATGGCTACACCTTC. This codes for CSASRQGDGYTF.